This T cell receptor (beta chain) was found in a study of T cell responses to AZD1222 COVID-19 vaccine. Germline CDR1 is MNHEY and CDR2 is SMNVEV (reference sequence). CDR3 length equals 13 residues. The germline V and J ends were trimmed by 2 bases and 0 bases, with 4 bases remaining between them. TCRdb keeps only in-frame clones here, not all; method: immunoSEQ multiplex PCR. The sample shows 150,000 or so clones, roughly 90% of them seen only once. Material: peripheral blood, obtained 28 days after the second AZD1222 dose. The receptor was derived from an adult who received the AZD1222 COVID-19 vaccine. This chain links TRBV27 with TRBJ1-2, with D hard to call. This CDR3 is CASSLGANYGYTF. DNA for the CDR3: TGTGCCAGCAGTTTAGGCGCTAACTATGGCTACACCTTC.